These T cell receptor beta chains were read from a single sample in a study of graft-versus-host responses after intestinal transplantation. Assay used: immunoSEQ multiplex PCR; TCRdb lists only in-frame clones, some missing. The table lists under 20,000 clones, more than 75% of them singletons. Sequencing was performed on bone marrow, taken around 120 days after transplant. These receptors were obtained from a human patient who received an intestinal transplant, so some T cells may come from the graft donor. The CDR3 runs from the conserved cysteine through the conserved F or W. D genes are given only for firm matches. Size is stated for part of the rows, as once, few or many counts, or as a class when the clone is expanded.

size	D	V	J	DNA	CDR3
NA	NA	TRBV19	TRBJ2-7	TGTGCCAGTAGTATAGGGTTCGGTCTTTATTACGAGCAGTACTTC	CASSIGFGLYYEQYF
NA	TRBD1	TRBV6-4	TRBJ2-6	TGTGCCAGCAGTCAAGGGGGCCAAAGCTCTGGGGCCAACGTCCTGACTTTC	CASSQGGQSSGANVLTF
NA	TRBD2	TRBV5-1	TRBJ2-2	TGCGCCAGCAGCAGTTTTGGGGTTAGCGGGACCGGGGAGCTGTTTTTT	CASSSFGVSGTGELFF
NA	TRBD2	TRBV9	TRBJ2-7	TGTGCCAGCAGCGTAGAAGCAGCGGGAGGTATCCACGAGCAGTACTTC	CASSVEAAGGIHEQYF
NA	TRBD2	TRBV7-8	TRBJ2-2	TGTGCCAGCAGCTTAGTATTCAGCGGGGACAACACCGGGGAGCTGTTTTTT	CASSLVFSGDNTGELFF
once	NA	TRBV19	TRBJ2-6	TGTGCCGGTAGTATAGGGGGGACTGGGGCCAACGTCCTGACTTTC	CAGSIGGTGANVLTF
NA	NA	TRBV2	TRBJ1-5	TGTGCCAGCAGTTCCGGGACTCAGCCCCAGCATTTT	CASSSGTQPQHF
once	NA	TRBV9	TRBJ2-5	TGTGCCAGCACCTCAGAGGGGTCGGCCCAAGAGACCCAGTACTTC	CASTSEGSAQETQYF
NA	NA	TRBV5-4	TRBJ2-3	TGTGCCAGCAGCTTGGTCTCCGGCTTGGGGGATACGCAGTATTTT	CASSLVSGLGDTQYF
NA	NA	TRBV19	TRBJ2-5	TGTGCCAGTAGTATAAGGTCCGGGACCCTTGGTGAGACCCAGTACTTC	CASSIRSGTLGETQYF
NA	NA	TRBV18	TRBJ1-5	TGTGCCAGCTCACCTGAGAATTTCAATCAGCCCCAGCATTTT	CASSPENFNQPQHF
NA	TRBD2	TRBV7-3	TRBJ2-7	TGTGCCAGCAGCGCGCGACTAGCGGGAGGGCACGAGCAGTACTTC	CASSARLAGGHEQYF
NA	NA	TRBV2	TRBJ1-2	TGTGCCAGCCTAGGGGAGGGTTGGAACTATGGCTACACCTTC	CASLGEGWNYGYTF
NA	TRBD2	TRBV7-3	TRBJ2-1	TGTGCCTCCCCGGCCCCGGGACTAGCATTGATATGCCAGTTCTTC	CASPAPGLALICQFF
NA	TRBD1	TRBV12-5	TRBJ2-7	TGTGCTAGTGGTTTGGTGGGCCCCCTTAGGGACAGGGAAGACTACGAGCAGTACTTC	CASGLVGPLRDREDYEQYF
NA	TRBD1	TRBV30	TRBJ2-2	TGTGCCTGGACAGGGGGCACCGGGGAGCTGTTTTTT	CAWTGGTGELFF
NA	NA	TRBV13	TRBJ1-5	TGTGCCAGCAGCTTAGGCAATCAGCCCCAGCATTTT	CASSLGNQPQHF
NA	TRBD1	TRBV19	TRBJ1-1	TGTGCCAGTCGAACAGGGGTCCACGCTGAAGCTTTCTTT	CASRTGVHAEAFF
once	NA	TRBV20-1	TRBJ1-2	TGCAGTGCCATACGACACGCCGGCTACACCTTC	CSAIRHAGYTF
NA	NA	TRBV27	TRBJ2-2	TGTGCCAGCAGTTTCGGGACCGGGGAGCTGTTTTTT	CASSFGTGELFF
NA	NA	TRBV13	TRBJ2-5	TGTGCCAGCAGCCCAGGGCCCCAAGAGACCCAGTACTTC	CASSPGPQETQYF
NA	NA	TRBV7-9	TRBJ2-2	TGTGCCAGCAGCTCGGCGGGCGGGGAGCTGTTTTTT	CASSSAGGELFF
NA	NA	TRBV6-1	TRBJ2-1	TGTGCCAGCAATCGATCCCCATACAATGAGCAGTTCTTC	CASNRSPYNEQFF
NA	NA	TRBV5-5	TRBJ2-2	TGTGCCAGCAGCTTACACACCGGGGAGCTGTTTTTT	CASSLHTGELFF
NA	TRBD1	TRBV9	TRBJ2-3	TGTGCCAGCAGCGTAGGGGACAGGGGCACAGATACGCAGTATTTT	CASSVGDRGTDTQYF
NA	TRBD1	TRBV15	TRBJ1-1	TGTGCCACCAGCAGAGATCTAACAGGGGGTGAAGCTTTCTTT	CATSRDLTGGEAFF
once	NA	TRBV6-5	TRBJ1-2	TGTGCCAGCAGTTACGCCCTTGATGACATTGGCTATGGCTACACCTTC	CASSYALDDIGYGYTF
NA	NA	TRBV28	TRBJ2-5	TGTGCCAGCAGTAGACCCTCAGGGTACCAAGAGACCCAGTACTTC	CASSRPSGYQETQYF
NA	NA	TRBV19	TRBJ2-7	TGTGCCAGTAGTATGGGCGCGTCGGGGCTCTACGAGCAGTACTTC	CASSMGASGLYEQYF
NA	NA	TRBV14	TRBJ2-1	TGTGCCAGCAGCCAAGACCCTACCCCGGGGAATGAGCAGTTCTTC	CASSQDPTPGNEQFF
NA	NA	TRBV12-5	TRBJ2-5	TGTGCTAGTGGTTTGGGTACGGGGTTAGGAGAGACCCAGTACTTC	CASGLGTGLGETQYF
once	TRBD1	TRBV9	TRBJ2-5	TGTGCCAGCAGCTCATTGGGACAGGACATACAAGAGACCCAGTACTTC	CASSSLGQDIQETQYF
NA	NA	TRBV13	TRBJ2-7	TGTGCCAGCAGCTTAGGCCATGACGAGCAGTACTTC	CASSLGHDEQYF
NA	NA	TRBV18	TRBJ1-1	TGTGCCAGCTCCCCTGGACAGACTGAAGCTTTCTTT	CASSPGQTEAFF
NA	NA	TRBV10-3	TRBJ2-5	TGTGCCACCGGGGGCCCCGGGAAAGAGACCCAGTACTTC	CATGGPGKETQYF
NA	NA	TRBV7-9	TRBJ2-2	TGTGCCAGCAGCGAGACTAGTTCCGGGGAGCTGTTTTTT	CASSETSSGELFF
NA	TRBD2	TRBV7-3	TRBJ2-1	TGTGCCAGCAGCTTAAAGGGGTGGCGGGAGGAAGGCAATGAGCAGTTCTTC	CASSLKGWREEGNEQFF
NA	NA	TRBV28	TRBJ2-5	TGTGCCAGCAGCTCCGGTTGGGAGACCCAGTACTTC	CASSSGWETQYF
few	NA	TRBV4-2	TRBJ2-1	TGTGCCAGCAGCCAAGAGAAGCCGTCGGGTGAGCAGTTCTTC	CASSQEKPSGEQFF
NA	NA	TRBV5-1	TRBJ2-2	TGCGCCAGCAGCCATTATGGGTACACCGGGGAGCTGTTTTTT	CASSHYGYTGELFF
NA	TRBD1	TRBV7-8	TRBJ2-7	TGTGCCAGCAGCCACGGCGGGACAGGGTCATCTTGGCAGTACTTC	CASSHGGTGSSWQYF